This is a list of T cell receptor beta chains from one sample in a study of shared clonotypes between healthy human individuals. The repertoire was sequenced with immunoSEQ multiplex PCR; TCRdb's copy has only in-frame clones and lacks some. The profile covers about 1.5 million clones, with approximately 98% appearing a single time and about 0.45% taken by the ten largest. The sequenced material came from naive CD4+ T cells sorted from blood. All receptors come from a man younger than 40 in good health. Both conserved end residues are part of each CDR3. D genes are given only for firm matches. Size tells how often a clone was seen (once, few, many) or the class of an expanded clone, and some rows leave it out.

j_gene,v_gene,abundance,d_gene,CDR3aa,CDR3nt
TRBJ1-1,TRBV6-5,NA,NA,CASSSGTRQAFF,TGTGCCAGCAGTTCAGGGACACGACAGGCTTTCTTT
TRBJ2-7,TRBV27,NA,TRBD2,CASRHGLAGVYEQYF,TGTGCCAGCAGGCACGGACTAGCGGGAGTATACGAGCAGTACTTC
TRBJ2-1,TRBV29-1,NA,NA,CSVEDVGAGQFF,TGCAGCGTTGAAGACGTCGGCGCGGGGCAGTTCTTC
TRBJ1-4,TRBV4-1,NA,NA,CASSQEEGTNEKLFF,TGCGCCAGCAGCCAAGAGGAGGGGACGAATGAAAAACTGTTTTTT
TRBJ2-3,TRBV18,NA,TRBD2,CASSQTVRLAGSTDTQYF,TGTGCCAGCTCACAAACCGTTCGGCTAGCGGGGAGCACAGATACGCAGTATTTT
TRBJ1-5,TRBV30,NA,NA,CAWSAFRGVGNQPQHF,TGTGCCTGGAGTGCTTTCCGGGGCGTCGGCAATCAGCCCCAGCATTTT
TRBJ2-7,TRBV11-2,NA,NA,CASRPTGGGYEQYF,TGTGCCAGCAGACCAACGGGGGGCGGCTACGAGCAGTACTTC
TRBJ2-6,TRBV7-6,NA,TRBD2,CASRSTASGRFSGANVLTF,TGTGCCAGCCGATCAACGGCCAGCGGGAGGTTCTCTGGGGCCAACGTCCTGACTTTC
TRBJ2-1,TRBV5-1,NA,TRBD1,CASSGRGPNEQFF,TGCGCCAGCAGCGGCAGGGGGCCCAATGAGCAGTTCTTC
TRBJ2-1,TRBV2,NA,TRBD1,CASSLGTGAINEQFF,TGTGCCAGCAGTTTGGGGACAGGGGCCATCAATGAGCAGTTCTTC
TRBJ1-4,TRBV6-4,NA,TRBD1,CASRDTGATNEKLFF,TGTGCCAGCAGGGATACAGGGGCAACTAATGAAAAACTGTTTTTT
TRBJ2-3,TRBV11-2,NA,NA,CASSLRGSATDTQYF,TGTGCCAGCAGCTTAAGGGGATCAGCCACAGATACGCAGTATTTT
TRBJ2-1,TRBV28,once,TRBD2,CASSPLAGGMFF,TGTGCCAGCAGTCCCCTAGCGGGAGGGATGTTCTTC
TRBJ2-2,TRBV27,NA,TRBD2,CASTTPSGGPYTGELFF,TGTGCCAGCACGACACCGTCGGGAGGGCCTTACACCGGGGAGCTGTTTTTT
TRBJ2-7,TRBV29-1,NA,NA,CSVPGRYEQYF,TGCAGCGTCCCAGGGAGGTACGAGCAGTACTTC
TRBJ2-3,TRBV10-3,NA,NA,CAIRDLTDTQYF,TGTGCCATCAGGGACTTAACAGATACGCAGTATTTT
TRBJ2-7,TRBV10-3,NA,NA,CAISEGTSSPYEQYF,TGTGCCATCAGTGAAGGGACTTCGAGCCCCTACGAGCAGTACTTC
TRBJ2-5,TRBV29-1,once,NA,CSVEPLQETQYF,TGCAGCGTTGAACCCCTCCAAGAGACCCAGTACTTC
TRBJ2-1,TRBV11-2,once,TRBD2,CASSLGLAGVDEQFF,TGTGCCAGCAGCTTAGGTCTAGCGGGAGTCGATGAGCAGTTCTTC
TRBJ2-1,TRBV27,once,TRBD1,CASSLGQVGLNEQFF,TGTGCCAGCAGTCTCGGACAGGTTGGACTCAATGAGCAGTTCTTC
TRBJ2-5,TRBV7-9,NA,TRBD2,CASSLTSGGNQETQYF,TGTGCCAGCAGCCTGACTAGCGGGGGGAACCAAGAGACCCAGTACTTC
TRBJ2-1,TRBV2,once,NA,CASGRVSSYNEQFF,TGTGCCAGCGGGCGGGTGAGCTCCTACAATGAGCAGTTCTTC
TRBJ2-1,TRBV7-2,NA,TRBD2,CASSLWREVYNEQFF,TGTGCCAGCAGCTTGTGGCGGGAGGTGTACAATGAGCAGTTCTTC
TRBJ2-2,TRBV5-1,NA,NA,CASSFKATDTGELFF,TGCGCCAGCAGCTTTAAAGCAACGGACACCGGGGAGCTGTTTTTT
TRBJ1-5,TRBV30,NA,NA,CAWSGLINQPQHF,TGTGCCTGGTCTGGACTGATCAATCAGCCCCAGCATTTT
TRBJ2-3,TRBV2,once,NA,CASGRRTSTDTQYF,TGTGCCAGTGGACGGAGAACCAGCACAGATACGCAGTATTTT
TRBJ2-2,TRBV11-2,NA,NA,CASSRDSNTGELFF,TGTGCCAGCAGCCGAGACTCAAACACCGGGGAGCTGTTTTTT
TRBJ2-7,TRBV20-1,NA,NA,CSAGQSYEQYF,TGCAGTGCCGGACAGTCCTACGAGCAGTACTTC
TRBJ2-1,TRBV18,NA,TRBD1,CASSRAPGHPLLRTGGPEQFF,TGTGCCAGCTCACGAGCCCCCGGCCACCCCTTGTTGAGGACAGGGGGTCCGGAGCAGTTCTTC
TRBJ2-7,TRBV2,NA,NA,CATENQYEQYF,TGTGCCACCGAGAACCAATACGAGCAGTACTTC
TRBJ2-7,TRBV7-6,few,TRBD2,CASSFRLAGVREQYF,TGTGCCAGCAGCTTTCGGCTAGCGGGAGTACGCGAGCAGTACTTC
TRBJ1-4,TRBV6-6,NA,NA,CASSYVGSTNEKLFF,TGTGCCAGCAGTTACGTGGGGTCAACTAATGAAAAACTGTTTTTT
TRBJ2-7,TRBV5-5,NA,NA,CASSLGVGNHLRAYF,TGTGCCAGCAGCTTGGGGGTAGGGAACCATTTACGAGCATACTTC
TRBJ1-2,TRBV5-1,NA,NA,CASSLFGQTNYGYTF,TGCGCCAGCAGCTTGTTCGGACAGACCAACTATGGCTACACCTTC
TRBJ1-2,TRBV6-1,NA,NA,CASRHTDYGYTF,TGTGCCAGCAGGCACACGGACTATGGCTACACCTTC
TRBJ1-2,TRBV7-9,NA,NA,CASSKTGRMSHGYTF,TGTGCCAGCAGCAAAACAGGGAGAATGTCGCATGGCTACACCTTC
TRBJ1-2,TRBV25-1,NA,NA,CASSDTYGYTF,TGTGCCAGCAGCGACACCTATGGCTACACCTTC
TRBJ2-7,TRBV19,NA,NA,CASSIDIGNPPGEQYF,TGTGCCAGTAGTATAGACATTGGCAACCCCCCTGGCGAGCAGTACTTC
TRBJ2-2,TRBV5-4,NA,TRBD2,CASSLAGGRGGELFF,TGTGCCAGCAGCTTGGCGGGAGGACGGGGCGGGGAGCTGTTTTTT
TRBJ2-3,TRBV5-4,NA,NA,CASSFWASGTDTQYF,TGTGCCAGCAGCTTTTGGGCTAGCGGCACAGATACGCAGTATTTT
TRBJ2-5,TRBV18,once,NA,CASSPIGQETQYF,TGTGCCAGCTCACCCATCGGGCAAGAGACCCAGTACTTC
TRBJ1-4,TRBV18,NA,NA,CASSPPESGVGEKLFF,TGTGCCAGCTCACCACCGGAGTCAGGTGTTGGTGAAAAACTGTTTTTT
TRBJ2-3,TRBV7-3,NA,NA,CASSLRLSPGEFTDTQYF,TGTGCCAGCAGCTTAAGATTATCCCCAGGGGAGTTCACAGATACGCAGTATTTT
TRBJ1-1,TRBV29-1,NA,NA,CSVQLDAGSTEAFF,TGCAGCGTCCAACTGGACGCAGGGAGCACTGAAGCTTTCTTT
TRBJ1-4,TRBV2,NA,TRBD1,CASKWTGIPTNEKLFF,TGTGCCAGTAAATGGACAGGGATCCCAACTAATGAAAAACTGTTTTTT
TRBJ2-1,TRBV28,once,TRBD1,CASRSPGGALNEQFF,TGTGCCAGCAGGTCCCCAGGGGGCGCGCTCAATGAGCAGTTCTTC